This TCR beta chain originates from a study of control samples from healthy donors and cancer patients. Looked up from germline, CDR1 is KGHDR and CDR2 is SFDVKD. V was clipped by 0 bases and J by 4 bases, with 6 bases between them. The CDR3 runs to 14 residues. Method: immunoSEQ multiplex PCR; TCRdb's copy keeps in-frame clones and lacks some. The top ten hold approximately 3.4% of the sample, which has more than 120,000 clones, more than 85% seen once. The rearrangement uses TRBV24-1 and TRBJ1-5; a possible D gene is TRBD1 (5 bases). This sequence was found in a man in his thirties or forties in good health. Source material: blood. The CDR3 spells CATSDLGGNQPQHF. The CDR3 region has the DNA TGTGCCACCAGTGATTTGGGGGGAAATCAGCCCCAGCATTTT.